This T cell receptor beta chain derives from a study of CD8 T cells in ankylosing spondylitis. Study results and caveats: Within peripheral blood, clones linked to disease were CD8+ and relatively rare. Characteristic of ankylosing spondylitis blood, it appeared, was a TCR beta motif comprising about eight highly homologous variants.

This clonotype was counted between two and nine times. As yet, its antigen is unknown. TCRdb re-derived calls from the 5' RACE reads in MiXCR, one entry per CDR3 protein. This sample yields about 700,000 distinct CDR3 sequences, of which under 20% are seen a single time; about a fifth belongs to the top ten. The clonotype was recovered from a male donor with ankylosing spondylitis. Source material: blood, either unsorted or a sorted T cell fraction (not recorded which).

CDR3 in amino acids: CASSPGTSNTEAFF. CDR3 nucleotide sequence: TGTGCCAGCAGCCCCGGGACTTCGAACACTGAAGCTTTCTTT. This sequence joins TRBV7-8 and TRBJ1-1; D is perhaps TRBD1 (5 bases). There are 14 residues in the CDR3. Germline assignment: CDR1 SGHVS and CDR2 FQNEAQ. Trimming removed 5 bases from V and 1 base from J, with 11 bases in between.